Detailed here is one T cell receptor (beta chain). Germline V gene lookup returns CDR1 KGHDR and CDR2 SFDVKD. The CDR3 covers 16 residues. Trimming at V came to 4 bases and at J to 4 bases, leaving 7 bases not matched to a gene. Repertoires were generated with immunoSEQ multiplex PCR, while TCRdb's copy carries only in-frame clones and drops some. The table has 100,000 to 150,000 clones, 79% seen once. The data originate from a study of blood T cell repertoires in COVID-19. The receptor was derived from a man aged 35 to 55 with active or convalescent COVID-19. The J gene is TRBJ2-1, the V gene TRBV24-1, with 9 positions matching TRBD2. The material sequenced was peripheral blood. The CDR3, as DNA: TGTGCCACCAGTGACCCCGGGACTAGCTCTTACAATGAGCAGTTCTTC. The encoded protein is CATSDPGTSSYNEQFF.